This record looks at one T cell receptor beta chain sequence and its context. The repertoire was sequenced with immunoSEQ multiplex PCR; TCRdb's copy has only in-frame clones and lacks some. The data contain 2 million or so clones, approximately 94% of them singletons. The data derive from a study of shared clonotypes between healthy human individuals. V was shortened by 3 bases and J by 1 base, with 12 bases between the two germline ends. The CDR3 spans 15 residues. Germline lookup yields CDR1 MNHNS and CDR2 SASEGT. Terminally differentiated effector memory CD45RA+ cells were excluded from the naive CD8 cells, which were CD45RO-negative and positively selected for CCR7.

The sample consisted of naive CD8+ T cells sorted from blood. J is TRBJ1-1 and V is TRBV6-1; D unresolved. The clonotype was recovered from a man aged 18-30 years in good health. This CDR3 is CASSDWTEPNTEAFF. CDR3 nucleotide sequence: TGTGCCAGCAGTGATTGGACGGAACCGAACACTGAAGCTTTCTTT.